Reported below is one T cell receptor (beta chain). The sample originates from a study of blood T cell repertoires in COVID-19. TCRdb's copy holds only in-frame clones and misses some; the assay was immunoSEQ multiplex PCR. This sample yields around 220,000 clones, of which about 88% are seen a single time; approximately 2.1% belongs to the top ten. This CDR3 contains 13 residues. Between the trimmed V and J ends, which lost 3 bases and 5 bases, there was a span of 7 bases. This TCR was recovered from a woman in her thirties or forties who had recovered from COVID-19. Specimen: peripheral blood. The chain carries TRBV12-3 or TRBV12-4 and TRBJ1-4; D call uncertain. In DNA form, the CDR3 reads TGTGCCAGCAGTTTTTCGGGGAATGAAAAACTGTTTTTT. Its protein product is CASSFSGNEKLFF.